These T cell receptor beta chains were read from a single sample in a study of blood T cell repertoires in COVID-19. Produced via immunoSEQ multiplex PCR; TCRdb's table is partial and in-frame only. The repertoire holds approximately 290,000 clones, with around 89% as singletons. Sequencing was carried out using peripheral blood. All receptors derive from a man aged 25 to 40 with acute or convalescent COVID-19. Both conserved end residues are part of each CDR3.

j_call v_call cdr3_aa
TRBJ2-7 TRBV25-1 CASSESAGGYEQYF
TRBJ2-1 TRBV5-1 CASKTGTGTNEQFF
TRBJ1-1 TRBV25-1 CASSEKAGWTEAFF
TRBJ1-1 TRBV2 CASRPGQGARDTEAFF
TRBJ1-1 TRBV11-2 CASSKGQNMNTEAFF
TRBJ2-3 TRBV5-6 CASSFGLASTDTQYF
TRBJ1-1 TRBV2 CASNPRLDRGTEAFF
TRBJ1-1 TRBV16 CASSQTPYQGLNTEAFF
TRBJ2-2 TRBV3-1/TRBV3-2 CASSQDLGGAGELFF
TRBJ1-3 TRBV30 CAWKYSGGGGNTIYF
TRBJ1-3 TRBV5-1 CASRPQGIGGNTIYF
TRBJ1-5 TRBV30 CAWSFRDLVSNQPQHF
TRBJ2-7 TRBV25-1 CASSAGGSSYEQYF
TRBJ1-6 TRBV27 CASSSTGTYNSPLHF
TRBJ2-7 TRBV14 CASSVMGQSHYEQYF
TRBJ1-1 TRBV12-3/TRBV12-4 CASKGGVPEAFF
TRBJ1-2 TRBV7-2 CASSPLSTTNYGYTF
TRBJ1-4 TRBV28 CASSPRYGGGIIEKLFF
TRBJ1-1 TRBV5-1 CASSLDRGKAFF
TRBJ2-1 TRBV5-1 CASSWGGGNNEQFF
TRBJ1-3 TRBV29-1 CSVGTGAGNTIYF
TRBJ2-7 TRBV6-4 CASSVAGEPHEQYF
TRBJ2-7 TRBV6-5 CASSLDRGYEQYF
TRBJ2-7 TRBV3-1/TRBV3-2 CASSQALGQFYEQYF
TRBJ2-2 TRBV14 CASSQRFGPGYTGELFF
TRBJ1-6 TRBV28 CASSPINAGQKSPLHF
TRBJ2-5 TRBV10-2 CASSRLRELGGETQYF
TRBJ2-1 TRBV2 CASSLPEGGSYNEQFF
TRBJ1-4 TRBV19 CASTGMANEKLFF
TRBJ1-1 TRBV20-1 CSASRRVNTEAFF
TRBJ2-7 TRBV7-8 CASSLVPTAYEQYF
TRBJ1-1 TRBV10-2 CASSVQAVNTEAFF
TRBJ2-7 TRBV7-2 CASSPQGAGREQYF
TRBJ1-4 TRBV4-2 CASSRIAGGNEKLFF
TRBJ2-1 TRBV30 CAWKLFGGVYNEQFF
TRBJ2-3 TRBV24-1 CATSDSRGRSDTQYF
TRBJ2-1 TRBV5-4 CASSLGTSGSGEQFF
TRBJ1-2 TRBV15 CATASAGRGGGYTF
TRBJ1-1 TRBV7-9 CASVRNTEAFF
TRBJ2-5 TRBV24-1 CATSSGEKETQYF
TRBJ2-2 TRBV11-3 CASSLLAGGITGELFF
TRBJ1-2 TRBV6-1 CASSEALRGRHRNYGYTF
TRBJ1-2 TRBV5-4 CASSFGGSYGYTF
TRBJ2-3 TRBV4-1 CASSPFGVSFTDTQYF
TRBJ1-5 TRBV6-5 CASSSGTGGAQPQHF